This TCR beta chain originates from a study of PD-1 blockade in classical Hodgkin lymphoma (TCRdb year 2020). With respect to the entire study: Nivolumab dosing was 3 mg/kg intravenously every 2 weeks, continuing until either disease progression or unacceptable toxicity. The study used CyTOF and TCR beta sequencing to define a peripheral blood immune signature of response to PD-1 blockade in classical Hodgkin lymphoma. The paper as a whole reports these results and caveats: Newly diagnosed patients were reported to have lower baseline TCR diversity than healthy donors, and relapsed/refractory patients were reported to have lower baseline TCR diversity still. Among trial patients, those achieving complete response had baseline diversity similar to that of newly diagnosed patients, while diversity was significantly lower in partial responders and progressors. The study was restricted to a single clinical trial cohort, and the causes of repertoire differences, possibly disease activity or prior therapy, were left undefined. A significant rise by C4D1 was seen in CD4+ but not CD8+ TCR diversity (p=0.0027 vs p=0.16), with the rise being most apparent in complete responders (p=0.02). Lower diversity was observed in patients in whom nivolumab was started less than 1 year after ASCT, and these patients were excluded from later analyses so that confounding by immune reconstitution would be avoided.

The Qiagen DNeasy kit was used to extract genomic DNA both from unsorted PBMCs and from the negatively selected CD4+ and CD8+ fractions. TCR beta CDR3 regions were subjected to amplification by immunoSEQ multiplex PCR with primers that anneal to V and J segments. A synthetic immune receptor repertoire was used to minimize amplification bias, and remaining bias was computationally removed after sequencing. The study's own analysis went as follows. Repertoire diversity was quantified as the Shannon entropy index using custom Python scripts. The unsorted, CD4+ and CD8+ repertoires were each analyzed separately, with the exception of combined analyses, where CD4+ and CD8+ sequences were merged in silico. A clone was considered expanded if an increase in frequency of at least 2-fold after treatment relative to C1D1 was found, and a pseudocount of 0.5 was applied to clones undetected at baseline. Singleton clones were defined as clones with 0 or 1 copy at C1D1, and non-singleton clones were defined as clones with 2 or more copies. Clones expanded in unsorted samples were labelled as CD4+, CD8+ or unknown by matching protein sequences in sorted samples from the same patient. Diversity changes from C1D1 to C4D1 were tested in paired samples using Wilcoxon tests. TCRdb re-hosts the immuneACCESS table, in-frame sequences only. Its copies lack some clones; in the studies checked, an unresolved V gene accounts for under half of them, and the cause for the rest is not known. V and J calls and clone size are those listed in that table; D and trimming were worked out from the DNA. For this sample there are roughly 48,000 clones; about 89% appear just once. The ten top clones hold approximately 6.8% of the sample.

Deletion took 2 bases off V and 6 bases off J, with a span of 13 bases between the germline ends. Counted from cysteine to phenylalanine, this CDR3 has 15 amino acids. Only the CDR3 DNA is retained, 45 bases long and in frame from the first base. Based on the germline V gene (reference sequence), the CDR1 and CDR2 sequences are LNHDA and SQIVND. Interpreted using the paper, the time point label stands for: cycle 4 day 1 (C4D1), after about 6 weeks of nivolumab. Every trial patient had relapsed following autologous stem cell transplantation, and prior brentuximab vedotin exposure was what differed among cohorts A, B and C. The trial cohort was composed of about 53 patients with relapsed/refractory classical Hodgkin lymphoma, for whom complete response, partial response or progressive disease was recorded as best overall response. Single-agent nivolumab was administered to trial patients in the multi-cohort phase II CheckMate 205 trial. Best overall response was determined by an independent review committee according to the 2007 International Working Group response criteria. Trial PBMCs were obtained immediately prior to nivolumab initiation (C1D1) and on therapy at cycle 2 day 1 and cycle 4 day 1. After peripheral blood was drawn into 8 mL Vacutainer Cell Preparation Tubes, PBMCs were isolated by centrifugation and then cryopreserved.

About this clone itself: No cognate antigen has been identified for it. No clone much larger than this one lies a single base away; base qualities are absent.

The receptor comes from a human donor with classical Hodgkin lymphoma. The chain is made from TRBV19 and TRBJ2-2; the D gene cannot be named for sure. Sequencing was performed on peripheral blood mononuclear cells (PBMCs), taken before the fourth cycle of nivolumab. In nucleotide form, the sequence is TGTGCCAGTAGTATAAGCAGAGCACCATCCGGGGAGCTGTTTTTT. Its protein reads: CASSISRAPSGELFF.